This TCR beta chain is drawn from a study of early T cells in non-severe SARS-CoV-2 infection. In the study overall: Chains were not paired, and sequencing was done on bulk RNA from unsorted whole blood. Study results and caveats: Sequences matched to VDJdb favored anti-spike CD8 responses, while private and CD4 specificities were missed.

The TCR library protocol attached unique molecular identifiers to the individual cDNA molecules. Using its own MiXCR run on the 5' RACE reads, TCRdb lists one record per CDR3 protein. The table records approximately 97,000 distinct CDR3 sequences, more than 9.5% of them present only once. This CDR3 contains 16 residues. The V and J ends lost 6 bases and 3 bases respectively, with 21 bases between them. Per the germline V gene, CDR1 is ENHRY and CDR2 is SYGVKD. With respect to this clonotype: What it recognizes is unknown.

The sequenced sample was whole blood, obtained at baseline. The chain recombines TRBV10-3 with TRBJ2-7; either TRBD1 or TRBD2 may supply D (5 bases each). This sequence originates from an adult who was a healthcare worker with PCR-confirmed SARS-CoV-2 infection or an uninfected control (not recorded which). The DNA for the CDR3 is TGTGCCATCAGAACCGAGAGGGGCGCCCCTTACTACGAGCAGTACTTC. Its translation: CAIRTERGAPYYEQYF.